The clone carrying this TCR beta chain occurred once. No antigen is known for it. Other DNA sequences from this sample encode an identical CDR3 as well. The source of the sample is a study of CD8+ T cells in alopecia areata. General study findings and limits: Lesional scalp, notably in alopecia totalis/universalis, had clonality above that of normal scalp.

Following RNA extraction, reverse transcription yielded cDNA that acted as the sequencing template. Repertoires were generated with immunoSEQ multiplex PCR, while TCRdb's copy carries only in-frame clones and drops some. Among 100,000 to 150,000 clones listed, approximately 49% were seen once. Sorting of PBMCs yielded the CD4+ and CD8+ T cells. The V gene lost 0 bases and the J gene lost 1 base, with 5 bases spanning the gap. CDR1 is MNHEY and CDR2 is SMNVEV in the germline V gene (reference sequence). This CDR3 is built from 14 residues. This specimen consisted of CD8+ T cells sorted from blood, obtained at week 0. The chain recombines TRBV27 with TRBJ2-3; D is uncertain. The receptor's source is a human donor with alopecia areata. The chain's CDR3 is CASSLSAGTDTQYF. CDR3 nucleotide sequence: TGTGCCAGCAGTTTATCCGCGGGCACAGATACGCAGTATTTT.